This TCR beta chain is drawn from a study of blood T cell repertoires in COVID-19. The wider study: COVID-19 samples from acute and convalescent phases originated in the United States, Italy and Spain.

Only in-frame clones appear in the TCRdb table, and some are missing; sequencing was by immunoSEQ multiplex PCR. The table lists about 220,000 clones, over 70% of them singletons, with 8.2% in the top ten. Source material: peripheral blood. The TCR sequence derives from a woman aged 45-65 years with acute or convalescent COVID-19.

CDR3 region: CASSPWTSGNTDTQYF. CDR3 bases: TGTGCCAGCTCACCGTGGACTAGCGGGAACACAGATACGCAGTATTTT. V and J are TRBV18 and TRBJ2-3; 12 nucleotides line up with TRBD2. The CDR3 totals 16 residues. Germline values: CDR1 KGHSH, CDR2 LQKENI. V trimming: 3 bases; J trimming: 2 bases; junction bases outside the gene matches: 3.